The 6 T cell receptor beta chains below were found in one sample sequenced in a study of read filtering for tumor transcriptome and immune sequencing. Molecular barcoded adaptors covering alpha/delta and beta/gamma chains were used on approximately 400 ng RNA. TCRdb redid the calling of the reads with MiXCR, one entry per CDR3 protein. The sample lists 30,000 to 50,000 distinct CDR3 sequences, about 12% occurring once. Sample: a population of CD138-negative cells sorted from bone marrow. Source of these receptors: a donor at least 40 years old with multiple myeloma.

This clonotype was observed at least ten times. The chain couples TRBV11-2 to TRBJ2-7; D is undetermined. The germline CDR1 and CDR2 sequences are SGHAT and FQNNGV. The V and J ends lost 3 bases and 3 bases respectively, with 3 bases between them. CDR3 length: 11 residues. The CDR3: CASSLNYEQYF. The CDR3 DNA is TGTGCCAGCAGCTTGAACTACGAGCAGTACTTC.

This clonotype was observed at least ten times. The DNA for the CDR3 is TGTGCCAGCAGCCAGCCCGAGAGGGAGACCCAGTACTTC. It encodes CASSQPERETQYF. V gene TRBV3-1 combines with J gene TRBJ2-5, with D hard to call. The CDR3 contains 13 residues. Germline CDR1 reads LGHDT; CDR2 reads YNNKEL (reference sequence). V lost 3 bases and J lost 5, with 10 bases in between.

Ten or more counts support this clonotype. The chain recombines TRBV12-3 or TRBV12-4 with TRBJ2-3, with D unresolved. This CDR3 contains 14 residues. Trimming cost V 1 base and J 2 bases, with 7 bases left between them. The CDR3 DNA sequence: TGTGCCAGCAGTTTAGTCTCTTCCACAGATACGCAGTATTTT. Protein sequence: CASSLVSSTDTQYF.

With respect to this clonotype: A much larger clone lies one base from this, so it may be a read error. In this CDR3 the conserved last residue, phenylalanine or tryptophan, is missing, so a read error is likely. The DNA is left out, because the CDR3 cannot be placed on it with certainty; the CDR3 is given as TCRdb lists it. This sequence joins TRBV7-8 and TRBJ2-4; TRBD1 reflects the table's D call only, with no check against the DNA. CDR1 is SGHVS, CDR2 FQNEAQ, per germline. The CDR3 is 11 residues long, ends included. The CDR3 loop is CASSVQDGPVL.

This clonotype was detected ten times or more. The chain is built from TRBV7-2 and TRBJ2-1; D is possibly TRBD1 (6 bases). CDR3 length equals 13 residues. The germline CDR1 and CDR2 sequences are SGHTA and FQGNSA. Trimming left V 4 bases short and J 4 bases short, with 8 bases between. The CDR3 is CASSSQGYNEQFF. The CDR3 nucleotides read TGTGCCAGCAGCTCTCAGGGGTACAATGAGCAGTTCTTC.

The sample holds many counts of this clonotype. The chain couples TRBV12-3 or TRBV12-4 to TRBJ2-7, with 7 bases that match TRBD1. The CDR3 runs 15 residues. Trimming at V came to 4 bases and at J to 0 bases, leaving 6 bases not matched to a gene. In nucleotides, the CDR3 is TGTGCCAGCAGTTCATGGACAGGAGACTCCTACGAGCAGTACTTC. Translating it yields CASSSWTGDSYEQYF.